The 26 T cell receptor beta chains in this list originate from one sample, sequenced in a study of T cells in Graves' hyperthyroidism and ophthalmopathy. Template material for amplifying TCR beta CDR3 regions consisted of RNA transcripts. The HTBI primer set drove a first-round RT-PCR of the TCR CDR3. TCRdb recomputed calls from the multiplex PCR reads with MiXCR, one row per CDR3 protein. The sample has 560,000 or so distinct CDR3 sequences, 15% to 20% seen once. The source material was blood. All receptors come from a man between 40 and 49 years old with Graves' ophthalmopathy.

This clonotype is a singleton in its sample. The chain employs TRBV5-1 and TRBJ1-2; no reliable D call. Germline CDR1 reads SGHRS; CDR2 reads YFSETQ. V lost 4 bases to trimming and J lost 3 bases, with 7 bases between them. The CDR3 extends over 12 amino acids. The CDR3 region has the DNA TGCGCCAGCAGCGGGGATTACTATGGCTACACCTTC. Translation: CASSGDYYGYTF.

This chain uses TRBV5-5 with TRBJ1-4; D gene ambiguous. The CDR3 runs to 12 residues. Germline CDR1 SGHKS, CDR2 YYEKEE (reference sequence). Between the trimmed V and J ends, which lost 2 bases and 5 bases, there was a span of 4 bases. DNA for the CDR3: TGTGCCAGCAGCTTCCAAAATGAAAAACTGTTTTTT. This gives the protein CASSFQNEKLFF.

This clonotype appeared many times. This sequence joins TRBV28 and TRBJ2-1; maybe TRBD1 (5 bases). Trimming took 2 bases from V and 8 from J, leaving 10 bases between them. The CDR3 spans 13 residues. Germline V gene sequence: CDR1 MDHEN, CDR2 SYDVKM. The CDR3 region is CASSLDSTDEQFF. CDR3 sequence (DNA): TGTGCCAGCAGTTTAGACAGCACGGATGAGCAGTTCTTC.

This clonotype was seen only once. The V call is TRBV5-1, the J call TRBJ2-7; 7 bases agree with TRBD1. With 2 bases clipped from V and 5 bases from J, the junction kept 13 bases outside the gene matches. The CDR3 is made up of 16 amino acids. CDR1 and CDR2 (germline): SGHRS, YFSETQ. The CDR3 sequence: CASSFTQQGISHEQYF. CDR3 coding DNA: TGCGCCAGCAGCTTTACCCAACAGGGGATCAGCCACGAGCAGTACTTC. The full variable domain, its missing parts supplied by reference TRBV5-1 and TRBJ2-7, is KAGVTQTPRYLIKTRGQQVTLSCSPISGHRSVSWYQQTPGQGLQFLFEYFSETQRNKGNFPGRFSGRQFSNSRSEMNVSTLELGDSALYLCASSFTQQGISHEQYFGPGTRLTVT.

V is TRBV11-2 and J is TRBJ2-1, with 8 nucleotides matching TRBD1. V gave up 5 bases and J gave up 9 bases; unmatched junction bases: 6. Per the germline V gene, CDR1 is SGHAT and CDR2 is FQNNGV. The CDR3 is 13 residues long. The CDR3 region is CASSPRTGTEQFF. As DNA, the CDR3 is TGTGCCAGCAGCCCCCGGACAGGGACTGAGCAGTTCTTC.

This clonotype came up many times. This chain links TRBV20-1 with TRBJ2-5; a possible D gene is TRBD2 (5 bases). Germline V lookup: CDR1 DFQATT, CDR2 SNEGSKA (reference sequence). The CDR3 length is 14 residues. Trimming removed 4 bases from V and 6 bases from J, with 18 bases in between. The CDR3 here is CSATPEVALQTQYF. CDR3 sequence (DNA): TGCAGTGCTACCCCCGAGGTAGCGCTGCAGACCCAGTACTTC.

The rearrangement uses TRBV3-1 and TRBJ1-1; 9 bases match TRBD1. Germline trimming cut 5 bases from V and 1 base from J; bases unmatched to any gene: 14. The germline V gene encodes CDR1 LGHDT and CDR2 YNNKEL (reference sequence). The CDR3 consists of 18 residues. The CDR3 DNA is TGTGCCAGCAGCGGATTTCCTACAGGGGGCAGACGGAACACTGAAGCTTTCTTT. Amino acid sequence: CASSGFPTGGRRNTEAFF.

This clonotype was recorded at least ten times. V gene TRBV20-1 combines with J gene TRBJ2-3; D remains ambiguous. This CDR3 contains 10 residues. Deletions cut 5 bases from V and 5 bases from J, with 5 bases between. Germline-derived CDR1 and CDR2 are DFQATT and SNEGSKA (reference sequence). The CDR3 bases are TGCAGTGCTTTTATAGATACGCAGTATTTT. Translating it yields CSAFIDTQYF.

The chain joins TRBV6-1 to TRBJ2-1; D is ambiguous. The CDR3 covers 14 residues. The ends were cut back, 6 bases at V and 7 bases at J, with 16 bases in the middle. Germline V CDR1 and CDR2: MNHNS, SASEGT. CDR3 bases: TGTGCCAGCAGCCAAGGGTGGGCCCGGAATGAGCAGTTCTTC. This sequence encodes CASSQGWARNEQFF.

J is TRBJ1-1 and V is TRBV20-1; D possibly corresponds to TRBD1 (6 bases). Trimming took off 0 bases at V and 3 bases at J, with 14 bases between the two ends. In germline, CDR1 is DFQATT, CDR2 SNEGSKA (reference sequence). CDR3 size: 15 residues. The CDR3 DNA sequence: TGCAGTGCTAGAGATCGTGGGGGGCGTCACACTGAAGCTTTCTTT. Protein: CSARDRGGRHTEAFF.

Comment on this clonotype: This could be a read error, since a much larger clone is one nucleotide away. This chain joins TRBV30 and TRBJ1-2; 7 bases line up with TRBD1. Germline CDR1 is GTSNPN and CDR2 is SVGIG (reference sequence). This CDR3 comprises 16 residues. The CDR3 DNA reads as TGTGCCTGGGGTGTACAGGGGACAGCAACTAACTATGGCTACACCTTC. Its translation is CAWGVQGTATNYGYTF.

This clonotype was counted many times. J is TRBJ1-6 and V is TRBV12-3 or TRBV12-4, with TRBD1 as a possible D gene (6 bases). The CDR3 consists of 13 residues. The ends were cut back, 4 bases at V and 15 bases at J, with 16 bases in the middle. The CDR3 sequence is CASSSRAWGLLHF. The CDR3, as DNA: TGTGCCAGCAGTTCCAGGGCCTGGGGGCTCCTCCACTTT.

This clonotype was counted many times. The rearrangement uses TRBV3-1 and TRBJ1-2; no definite D call. CDR1 and CDR2 from the germline V gene are LGHDT and YNNKEL (reference sequence). The CDR3 covers 13 residues. Trimming took 4 bases from V and 4 from J, leaving 10 bases between them. CDR3 sequence reads: CASSRRTSYGYTF. The CDR3, as DNA: TGTGCCAGCAGCCGCAGAACGAGCTATGGCTACACCTTC.

This clonotype was counted ten times or more. The V gene is TRBV3-1, the J gene TRBJ1-5; 10 positions agree with TRBD1. This CDR3 region has 16 residues. The J segment lost 5 bases and the V segment lost 4 bases, leaving 8 bases of the junction unmatched. Germline V gene sequence: CDR1 LGHDT, CDR2 YNNKEL (reference sequence). The CDR3 DNA sequence: TGTGCCAGCAGCCGTGGGGGAGGGACAGGGGATCAGCCCCAGCATTTT. Amino acid sequence: CASSRGGGTGDQPQHF.

V usage is TRBV7-3 and J usage is TRBJ2-1; 8 bases agree with TRBD2. V dropped 4 bases and J dropped 2; count of bases not matched to a gene: 4. Germline CDR1 and CDR2: SGHTA and FQGTGA. This CDR3 has 15 residues. CDR3 sequence reads: CASSSREGAYNEQFF. DNA of the CDR3: TGTGCCAGCAGCTCACGGGAGGGGGCCTACAATGAGCAGTTCTTC.

This clonotype came up a few times. This CDR3 is CASRRDGGTDTQYF. The CDR3 DNA follows: TGTGCCAGCAGACGGGACGGCGGGACAGATACGCAGTATTTT. The chain links TRBV6-1 to TRBJ2-3; D is tentatively TRBD1 or TRBD2 (5 bases each). The germline V gene has CDR1 MNHNS and CDR2 SASEGT. The ends were cut back, 6 bases at V and 3 bases at J, with 13 bases in the middle. The CDR3 is made up of 14 amino acids.

This clonotype was counted many times. The chain recombines TRBV30 with TRBJ2-5, with a possible D match to TRBD2 (6 bases). The CDR3 runs to 11 residues. Germline loops: CDR1 GTSNPN, CDR2 SVGIG (reference sequence). Trimming left V 5 bases short and J 5 bases short, with 9 bases between. CDR3 nucleotides: TGTGCCTGGCGAAGCGGGGAGACCCAGTACTTC. Protein product: CAWRSGETQYF.

As for this clonotype: Possible read error: a much larger clone is one base away. The genes are TRBV6-1 and TRBJ2-3; 10 positions agree with TRBD2. With 5 bases clipped from V and 6 bases from J, the junction kept 11 bases outside the gene matches. The CDR3 totals 16 residues. In germline, CDR1 is MNHNS, CDR2 SASEGT. DNA for the CDR3: TGTGCCAGCAGTAGCTTTAGCGGGGGGCCGTCGGATACGCAGTATTTT. It translates to CASSSFSGGPSDTQYF.

V gene TRBV30 combines with J gene TRBJ1-4; D not certain. The germline CDR1 and CDR2 sequences are GTSNPN and SVGIG (reference sequence). This CDR3 has 11 amino acids. Trimming pared 2 bases from V and 5 bases from J, leaving 3 bases between. CDR3 amino acids: CAWSFNEKLFF. The CDR3 DNA sequence: TGTGCCTGGAGTTTCAATGAAAAACTGTTTTTT.

CDR3 coding DNA: TGTGCCAGCAGCACCTGGACAGGGGGGACCGGGGAGCTGTTTTTT. This encodes CASSTWTGGTGELFF. V is TRBV9 and J is TRBJ2-2; TRBD1 aligns across 10 bases. This CDR3 has 15 amino acids. V trimming: 4 bases; J trimming: 5 bases; junction bases outside the gene matches: 5. In germline, CDR1 is SGDLS, CDR2 YYNGEE.

In its sample, this clonotype was seen many times. The chain uses TRBV7-9 and TRBJ2-7, with D tentatively TRBD2 (5 bases). Trimming took off 5 bases at V and 2 bases at J, with 13 bases between the two ends. The CDR3 spans 14 residues. Germline V CDR1 and CDR2: SEHNR, FQNEAQ (reference sequence). The CDR3 DNA sequence: TGTGCCAGCAGCCCGAGGGCAGCGGCCTACGAGCAGTACTTC. Translated: CASSPRAAAYEQYF.

About this clonotype itself: This clone may be a read error of a much larger clone one base away. The rearrangement joins TRBV10-3 to TRBJ1-5; D is unclear. Trimming left V 5 bases short and J 2 bases short, with 10 bases between. In germline, CDR1 is ENHRY, CDR2 SYGVKD. The CDR3 length is 14 residues. The CDR3 DNA sequence: TGTGCCATCAGTCCTAGTCGCGGCAATCAGCCCCAGCATTTT. Translating it yields CAISPSRGNQPQHF.

This clonotype was seen at least ten times. The chain carries TRBV12-3 or TRBV12-4 and TRBJ1-5; D perhaps matches TRBD1 (5 bases). The V and J ends lost 6 bases and 7 bases respectively, with 10 bases between them. This CDR3 spans 12 amino acids. Here the CDR3 DNA reads TGTGCCAGCAGCCCGACAGAACAGCCCCAGCATTTT. Encoded protein: CASSPTEQPQHF.

On this clonotype: Given a much more abundant clone one base away, this may be a read error. The DNA of the CDR3 is TGTGCCAGCAGCTTAATGGGGGATCCTGCCGGGGAGCTGTTTTTT. It codes for CASSLMGDPAGELFF. The V and J genes are TRBV2 and TRBJ2-2; D tentatively fits TRBD1 or TRBD2 (5 bases each). The CDR3 runs to 15 residues. The V and J ends lost 6 bases and 6 bases respectively, with 17 bases between them. From germline, CDR1 is SNHLY and CDR2 FYNNEI.

This chain joins TRBV15 and TRBJ2-1; D may be TRBD2 (6 bases). The CDR3 has 15 residues. Per the germline V gene, CDR1 is LNHNV and CDR2 is YYDKDF (reference sequence). The V and J ends lost 0 bases and 6 bases respectively, with 12 bases between them. CDR3 DNA: TGTGCCACCAGCAGAGAGCGCGGGGCCAGCAATGAGCAGTTCTTC. Amino acids: CATSRERGASNEQFF.

This clonotype was seen ten or more times. This sequence joins TRBV7-3 and TRBJ2-1; 11 bases align to TRBD2. Trimming cost V 5 bases and J 8 bases; bases outside gene matches: 8. Germline loops: CDR1 SGHTA, CDR2 FQGTGA. The CDR3 totals 15 residues. CDR3 in amino acids: CASSRGLAETDEQFF. In DNA form, the CDR3 reads TGTGCCAGCAGCCGGGGACTAGCGGAGACAGATGAGCAGTTCTTC.